The clone carrying this TCR beta chain was seen a few times. What it binds is unknown. CDR3 length: 17 amino acids. V shed 4 bases, J shed 2 bases, and the junction held 9 bases outside the gene matches. The V gene's germline CDR1 is SEHNR and CDR2 FQNEAQ (reference sequence). With constant-segment primers, 5'RACE yielded cDNA libraries of TCR alpha and TCR beta that carried sample barcodes and UMIs. TCRdb re-derived calls from the 5' RACE reads in MiXCR, one entry per CDR3 protein. The table lists about 620,000 distinct CDR3 sequences, roughly 18% of them singletons. The data belong to a study of T-cell memory formation after mild COVID-19. Across the whole study: Largely donor-specific TCR clusters were found. Overall study results and limits: Within pre-infection memory, some responding clones were found, suggesting cross-reactive memory joined. Clones that contracted clustered mainly in CM and EM if CD4+ and in EMRA if CD8+.

The genes are TRBV7-9 and TRBJ2-1, with 9 bases fitting TRBD2. This sequence originates from an adult woman who had mild COVID-19 (a few samples of this study predate the infection). Cell type and time point are not known. Specimen: PBMCs or a T cell subset sorted from them (not recorded which). The CDR3, as DNA: TGTGCCAGCAGCTCTAGCCGACTAGCGGTCGCCTACAATGAGCAGTTCTTC. Translation gives CASSSSRLAVAYNEQFF.